The rows below give T cell receptor beta chains drawn from one sample of a study of CD8 T cells in ankylosing spondylitis. TCRdb ran MiXCR on the 5' RACE reads and lists one entry per CDR3 protein. The sample includes about 240,000 distinct CDR3 sequences, roughly 8.2% seen only once; the top ten take around 4.8%. Sequencing input: blood, either unsorted or a sorted T cell fraction (not recorded which). The receptors were gathered from a female donor with ankylosing spondylitis or in good health (not recorded which). CDR3s include the opening cysteine and the closing phenylalanine or tryptophan.

J gene	V gene	CDR3 protein
TRBJ2-3	TRBV12-3/TRBV12-4	CASSSGTGGGTQYF
TRBJ1-2	TRBV7-9	CASSLAVPTIKGYTF
TRBJ2-7	TRBV20-1	CSARDRGRGYEQYF
TRBJ2-1	TRBV28	CASSPLARQYNEQFF
TRBJ2-3	TRBV14	CASSPPGRQYF
TRBJ2-1	TRBV7-8	CASSLGALAGYNEQFF
TRBJ2-1	TRBV7-2	CASSLEVAGDLNEQFF
TRBJ2-1	TRBV20-1	CSAVSGSSYNEQFF
TRBJ2-2	TRBV7-2	CASSSGAYGTGELFF
TRBJ2-6	TRBV7-2	CASSFSASGANVLTF
TRBJ2-1	TRBV20-1	CSATGTGRENEQFF
TRBJ2-3	TRBV11-2	CASSLDPSGRISDTQYF
TRBJ1-1	TRBV6-1	CASSPSPGGNTEAFF
TRBJ2-1	TRBV12-3/TRBV12-4	CASSSGLAGGGYNEQFF
TRBJ1-1	TRBV20-1	CSAGRSSTEAFF
TRBJ2-3	TRBV29-1	CSVGQGVLAGVADTQYF
TRBJ2-1	TRBV5-6	CASSSWNNEQFF
TRBJ1-1	TRBV5-1	CASSLGENWLPEAFF
TRBJ2-5	TRBV10-3	CAISEGETQYF
TRBJ2-7	TRBV10-2	CASSESSGLADEQYF
TRBJ1-2	TRBV20-1	CSARDLDIWGLQGARGYTF
TRBJ2-3	TRBV20-1	CSATRLAGGPDTQYF
TRBJ2-7	TRBV7-2	CASSWDAAYEQYF
TRBJ2-1	TRBV25-1	CASSDSDSYNEQFF
TRBJ2-3	TRBV12-3/TRBV12-4	CASSASPSGRAATDTQYF
TRBJ2-7	TRBV5-1	CASSFSGTGGEQYF
TRBJ2-3	TRBV9	CASSLRTGPDTQYF
TRBJ2-5	TRBV6-5	CASSYGVGGLSQETQYF
TRBJ1-1	TRBV29-1	CSVARGQGTEAFF
TRBJ2-1	TRBV24-1	CATSDSYNRVTSF
TRBJ1-2	TRBV5-1	CASSRGTNRYGYTF
TRBJ2-7	TRBV20-1	CSANRLTGATPYEQYF
TRBJ2-2	TRBV7-2	CASGSGGELFF
TRBJ2-5	TRBV6-2/TRBV6-3	CASKASWAQYF
TRBJ2-1	TRBV30	CAWQAAGPYNEQFF
TRBJ2-7	TRBV7-2	CASSLIGDGEQYF
TRBJ2-2	TRBV12-3/TRBV12-4	CASSLAGGSYTGELFF
TRBJ2-1	TRBV6-1	CASSRLGLAGSRYNEQFF
TRBJ1-5	TRBV12-3/TRBV12-4	CASSPRTGRQPQHF
TRBJ2-1	TRBV24-1	CATSDESSYNEQFF
TRBJ2-3	TRBV20-1	CSARPGLAGSDTQYF
TRBJ1-1	TRBV12-3/TRBV12-4	CASSFPTGNTEAFF
TRBJ2-1	TRBV20-1	CSASPLSGRVHNEQFF
TRBJ2-2	TRBV20-1	CSARTSPNTGELFF
TRBJ2-1	TRBV20-1	CSATPGTGNLNEQFF
TRBJ2-7	TRBV7-9	CASSPDYLRVEQYF
TRBJ1-2	TRBV11-2	CASSEVLNYGYTF
TRBJ2-1	TRBV6-1	CASSARSGINNEQFF
TRBJ1-2	TRBV6-2/TRBV6-3	CASSWAERNGYTF
TRBJ2-5	TRBV20-1	CSARGQGGAETQYF